These 23 T cell receptor beta chains originate from one sample sequenced in a study of CD8+CD57+ T cells in acquired aplastic anemia (dated by TCRdb to about 2018). The sequencer was an Illumina HiSeq 2000. Genomic DNA was used as template for profiling of TCR beta VDJ combinations and CDR3 sequences. The public reads were quality trimmed at Q25 with fastp and then assembled into clones with MiXCR by TCRdb, keeping productive beta chains. Rows matching on CDR3 protein sequence are summarized as one entry with the most common DNA and genes. Across this sample there are 150,000 or so distinct CDR3 sequences, with about 64% seen only once. Of the sample, 45% to 50% is held by the ten largest clones. Sequencing used sorted CD4+, CD8+, or CD8+CD57+ T cells (not recorded which) from PBMCs. All receptors come from a human donor in good health.

The chain has TRBV7-9 and TRBJ1-6; D perhaps matches TRBD1 (5 bases). Per the germline V gene, CDR1 is SEHNR and CDR2 is FQNEAQ (reference sequence). The CDR3 spans 14 residues. Trimming shortened V by 1 base and J by 8 bases, and 9 bases separated the two germline ends. This CDR3 reads CASSLVGGDSPLHF. The CDR3 bases are TGTGCCAGCAGCTTAGTCGGGGGGGATTCACCCCTCCACTTT.

In its sample, this clonotype was seen many times. This rearrangement joins TRBV4-1 to TRBJ2-2; the D gene is possibly TRBD2 (6 bases). Germline-derived CDR1 and CDR2 are MGHRA and YSYEKL. V was shortened by 5 bases and J by 4 bases, with 17 bases between the two germline ends. The CDR3 has 16 residues. CDR3 coding DNA: TGCGCCAGCAGCTCCTACCCCGGGACTTCCACCGGGGAGCTGTTTTTT. This gives the protein CASSSYPGTSTGELFF.

This clonotype showed up just a few times. The chain uses TRBV7-2 and TRBJ2-3; D gene ambiguous. The CDR3 runs 12 residues. The germline V gene has CDR1 SGHTA and CDR2 FQGNSA. Trimming removed 6 bases from V and 5 bases from J, with 9 bases in between. The CDR3 DNA reads TGTGCCAGCAGTTCTTTGATAGATACGCAGTATTTT. Protein sequence: CASSSLIDTQYF.

The chain has TRBV7-6 and TRBJ2-7, with D unclear. The CDR3 sequence is 14 residues long. The germline V gene encodes CDR1 SGHVS and CDR2 FNYEAQ. The V gene lost 2 bases and the J gene lost 2 bases, with 10 bases spanning the gap. This chain's CDR3 is CASSLLVGTYEQYF. Written as DNA, the CDR3 is TGTGCCAGCAGCTTATTGGTCGGAACCTACGAGCAGTACTTC.

In this sample, this clonotype turned up a few times. The chain combines TRBV10-3 with TRBJ1-1; D is unclear. V shed 3 bases and J shed 5 bases, with 7 bases lying between them. Looked up from germline, CDR1 is ENHRY and CDR2 is SYGVKD. CDR3 length: 12 residues. The CDR3 sequence: CAISERGTEAFF. DNA for the CDR3: TGTGCCATCAGTGAAAGAGGTACTGAAGCTTTCTTT.

The chain links TRBV19 to TRBJ2-3; 7 positions match TRBD2. After removal of 9 bases from V and 3 bases from J, the junction contained 3 bases not matched to a gene. CDR1 and CDR2 from the germline V gene are LNHDA and SQIVND (reference sequence). This CDR3 is 12 amino acids long. The CDR3 nucleotides read TGTGCCAGCGGGAGGTCGACAGATACGCAGTATTTT. As protein: CASGRSTDTQYF.

The gene calls are TRBV2 and TRBJ1-2, with 10 bases that match TRBD1. V gave up 5 bases and J gave up 6 bases; unmatched junction bases: 12. The CDR3 runs to 16 residues. The germline V gene encodes CDR1 SNHLY and CDR2 FYNNEI. As DNA, the CDR3 is TGTGCCAGCAGTTCTATGACAGGGGGCGCAGGAAATGGCTACACCTTC. It codes for CASSSMTGGAGNGYTF.

This clonotype occurred once. Sequence at one end of the junction differs from germline and may be a read error. The genes are TRBV7-9 and TRBJ2-3; TRBD1 or TRBD2 may be the D gene (5 bases each). Germline-derived CDR1 and CDR2 are SEHNR and FQNEAQ (reference sequence). The CDR3 has 13 residues. CDR3 residues: CASLRGRGDTQYF. Here the CDR3 DNA reads TGTGCCAGCCTGAGGGGCCGGGGAGATACGCAGTACTTT. Full variable domain (remainder filled in from reference TRBV7-9 and TRBJ2-3): DTGVSQNPRHKITKRGQNVTFRCDPISEHNRLYWYRQTLGQGPEFLTYFQNEAQLEKSRLLSDRFSAERPKGSFSTLEIQRTEQGDSAMYLCASLRGRGDTQYFGPGTRLTVL.

Concerning this clonotype: An end of the junction does not agree with germline; a read error may underlie this. The chain joins TRBV7-2 to TRBJ2-6; TRBD1 agrees at 11 bases. This CDR3 comprises 19 residues. The germline CDR1 and CDR2 sequences are SGHTA and FQGNSA. The DNA for the CDR3 is TGTGCCAGCAGCTTTTGGACAGGGGGCGCGGGGTCTGGGGCCAATGTCCTGACTTTC. Protein product: CASSFWTGGAGSGANVLTF. Combining the CDR3 with reference TRBV7-2 and TRBJ2-6 gives the whole variable domain GAGVSQSPSNKVTEKGKDVELRCDPISGHTALYWYRQSLGQGLEFLIYFQGNSAPDKSGLPSDRFSAERTGGSVSTLTIQRTQQEDSAVYLCASSFWTGGAGSGANVLTFGAGSRLTVL.

The chain employs TRBV20-1 and TRBJ2-5, with 10 positions matching TRBD1. The CDR3 runs 14 residues. CDR1 and CDR2 from the germline V gene are DFQATT and SNEGSKA (reference sequence). J gave up 5 bases and V 4 bases, and 7 bases lay outside the gene matches. CDR3 sequence: CSATGQGSGETQYF. CDR3 coding DNA: TGCAGTGCTACGGGACAGGGGTCCGGGGAGACCCAGTACTTC.

The rearrangement uses TRBV10-3 and TRBJ1-5, with D unclear. Trimming took off 0 bases at V and 10 bases at J, with 13 bases between the two ends. The CDR3 runs 14 residues. CDR1 ENHRY and CDR2 SYGVKD come from the germline V gene. CDR3 amino acids: CAISESGESSPQHF. CDR3 sequence (DNA): TGTGCCATCAGTGAGTCCGGGGAATCCTCACCCCAGCATTTT.

The chain combines TRBV7-9 with TRBJ2-3; TRBD1 or TRBD2 may be the D gene (7 bases each). Germline loops: CDR1 SEHNR, CDR2 FQNEAQ (reference sequence). CDR3 length: 17 amino acids. V lost 1 base to trimming and J lost 1 base, with 15 bases between them. CDR3: CASSLVGRGGGTDTQYF. The CDR3 bases are TGTGCCAGCAGCTTAGTTGGCAGGGGGGGAGGCACAGATACGCAGTATTTT.

This clonotype was found many times. The V and J genes are TRBV11-2 and TRBJ1-1; 9 positions match TRBD1. J was trimmed by 2 bases and V by 4 bases; bases with no gene match: 5. CDR1 and CDR2 from the germline V gene are SGHAT and FQNNGV. The CDR3 is 15 amino acids. Here the CDR3 reads CASSYGTGTNTEAFF. CDR3 coding DNA: TGTGCCAGCAGCTACGGGACAGGGACAAACACTGAAGCTTTCTTT. The complete variable domain, with remaining parts taken from reference TRBV11-2 and TRBJ1-1, reads EAGVAQSPRYKIIEKRQSVAFWCNPISGHATLYWYQQILGQGPKLLIQFQNNGVVDDSQLPKDRFSAERLKGVDSTLKIQPAKLEDSAVYLCASSYGTGTNTEAFFGQGTRLTVV.

CDR3 amino acids: CASSHPGTYEQYF. CDR3 DNA sequence: TGCGCCAGCAGCCACCCGGGCACCTACGAGCAGTACTTC. The chain uses TRBV4-1 and TRBJ2-7; D gene ambiguous. CDR1 and CDR2 from the germline V gene are MGHRA and YSYEKL. This CDR3 is 13 amino acids long. V was trimmed by 3 bases and J by 2 bases, leaving 8 bases between them.

CDR3 region: CAISEGDRGSRYGYTF. For the CDR3, the DNA is TGTGCCATCAGTGAAGGGGACAGGGGGTCGAGGTATGGCTACACCTTC. This chain uses TRBV10-3 with TRBJ1-2, with 11 bases fitting TRBD1. The CDR3 spans 16 residues. Per germline, CDR1 ENHRY and CDR2 SYGVKD. The ends lost 3 bases at V and 5 bases at J; junction bases unmatched: 8.

This chain uses TRBV7-8 with TRBJ1-1, with 7 positions matching TRBD1. Germline lookup yields CDR1 SGHVS and CDR2 FQNEAQ. The ends lost 2 bases at V and 4 bases at J; junction bases unmatched: 4. This CDR3 region has 14 residues. The CDR3 region is CASSLRQGGTEAFF. The CDR3 DNA sequence: TGTGCCAGCAGCTTACGACAGGGAGGCACTGAAGCTTTCTTT.

Regarding this clonotype: At one of its ends the junction is not consistent with the germline gene, which may arise from a read error. J is TRBJ2-5 and V is TRBV9, with 8 bases aligning to TRBD1. This CDR3 contains 15 residues. The germline gives CDR1 SGDLS, CDR2 YYNGEE. The CDR3 region has the DNA TGCGCCAGCAGCCCCGGACAGGGTCGAGGGGAGACCCAGTACTTC. The encoded protein is CASSPGQGRGETQYF.

V gene TRBV20-1 combines with J gene TRBJ2-3; tentative D call: TRBD2 (6 bases). The CDR3 consists of 16 residues. The V end was cut by 5 bases, the J end by 1 base, with 19 bases between. Germline V gives CDR1 DFQATT, CDR2 SNEGSKA (reference sequence). CDR3 sequence (DNA): TGCAGTGCTTTACTTGCGGGGTGGCCTGGCACAGATACGCAGTATTTT. It is translated as CSALLAGWPGTDTQYF.

The chain recombines TRBV20-1 with TRBJ2-5; TRBD1 agrees at 8 bases. J was trimmed by 5 bases and V by 3 bases; bases with no gene match: 11. CDR1 and CDR2 (germline): DFQATT, SNEGSKA (reference sequence). This CDR3 spans 15 amino acids. CDR3 DNA sequence: TGCAGTGCTAGGGGATTGGACAGGGCCAGGGAGACCCAGTACTTC. It translates to CSARGLDRARETQYF.

The V gene is TRBV7-6, the J gene TRBJ2-5; D unresolved. With 5 bases removed from V and 1 base from J, the gap between germline ends came to 8 bases. Looked up from germline, CDR1 is SGHVS and CDR2 is FNYEAQ. The CDR3 extends over 13 amino acids. This CDR3 reads CASSEAFQETQYF. The DNA for the CDR3 is TGTGCCAGCAGCGAGGCATTCCAAGAGACCCAGTACTTC. Combining the CDR3 with reference TRBV7-6 and TRBJ2-5 gives the whole variable domain GAGVSQSPRYKVTKRGQDVALRCDPISGHVSLYWYRQALGQGPEFLTYFNYEAQQDKSGLPNDRFSAERPEGSISTLTIQRTEQRDSAMYRCASSEAFQETQYFGPGTRLLVL.

This clonotype was seen ten or more times. This chain links TRBV25-1 with TRBJ1-2; unclear D gene. CDR3 length: 13 residues. V was shortened by 3 bases and J by 5 bases, with 10 bases between the two germline ends. CDR1 is MGHDK, CDR2 SYGVNS, per germline. The CDR3 DNA follows: TGTGCCAGCAGTGAGGTCGGGGTTTATGGCTACACCTTC. It yields the protein CASSEVGVYGYTF.

This clonotype came up once. This rearrangement joins TRBV10-3 to TRBJ2-2, with D possibly being TRBD2 (5 bases). The germline CDR1 and CDR2 sequences are ENHRY and SYGVKD. The germline V and J ends were trimmed by 2 bases and 4 bases, with 5 bases remaining between them. The CDR3 covers 13 residues. CDR3 protein: CAISEGSTGELFF. The CDR3, as DNA: TGTGCCATCAGTGAGGGGAGCACCGGGGAGCTGTTTTTT.

The V call is TRBV2, the J call TRBJ2-7, with D perhaps TRBD2 (7 bases). There are 15 residues in the CDR3. Germline V gene data show CDR1 as SNHLY and CDR2 as FYNNEI. V lost 3 bases and J 2 bases, leaving 14 bases between the germline ends. The CDR3 DNA sequence: TGTGCCAGCAGTGACGGTTCGGGGGGCACCTACGAGCAGTACTTC. This translates into CASSDGSGGTYEQYF.